This TCR beta chain was documented in a study of T cell responses to AZD1222 COVID-19 vaccine. This CDR3 has 15 residues. Trimming took 5 bases from V and 2 from J, leaving 16 bases between them. The germline gives CDR1 MNHEY, CDR2 SMNVEV (reference sequence). Notes on this clone: Its antigen is currently unknown.

Whole-study findings and limits: Spike-specific TCR breadth and depth rose after two AZD1222 doses. Clonal diversity was possibly underestimated, and white British individuals and females predominated among donors.

Sequenced by immunoSEQ multiplex PCR; TCRdb stores in-frame clones only, minus some. The sample has 150,000 or so clones, 70% to 90% seen once; the top ten hold under 3.5%. This chain uses TRBV27 with TRBJ2-7; D remains ambiguous. This TCR was sampled from an adult in good health. The sample in question was peripheral blood, obtained on day 0 of MenACWY control vaccination. CDR3 protein: CASSPSPPRTYEQYF. The DNA for the CDR3 is TGTGCCAGCAGTCCCTCTCCACCCCGGACCTACGAGCAGTACTTC.